Presented here are 9 T cell receptor beta chains from one specimen sequenced in a study of control samples from healthy donors and cancer patients. Libraries were prepared by immunoSEQ multiplex PCR; TCRdb keeps only in-frame clonotypes and omits some of them. The sample lists about 170,000 clones, 80% to 95% occurring once. The source material was blood. Receptors originate from a woman aged 60-75 years in good health.

V usage is TRBV12-3 or TRBV12-4 and J usage is TRBJ1-1; D unclear. The CDR3 is 13 amino acids. The V end was cut by 6 bases, the J end by 0 bases, with 8 bases between. The CDR3: CASSLQMNTEAFF. The CDR3 DNA reads TGTGCCAGCAGCCTCCAGATGAACACTGAAGCTTTCTTT.

The chain recombines TRBV5-5 with TRBJ1-2; D unresolved. The CDR3 covers 14 residues. Germline V gene data show CDR1 as SGHKS and CDR2 as YYEKEE (reference sequence). V lost 0 bases, J lost 4 bases, and 10 bases lay in between. This CDR3 reads CASSLDWASYGYTF. The DNA of the CDR3 is TGTGCCAGCAGCTTGGATTGGGCCAGCTATGGCTACACCTTC.

V gene TRBV2 combines with J gene TRBJ1-2; possible D gene TRBD1, 5 bases. CDR1 SNHLY and CDR2 FYNNEI come from the germline V gene. The CDR3 covers 12 residues. V was clipped by 5 bases and J by 10 bases, with 14 bases between them. CDR3 in DNA: TGTGCCAGCAGTTTTGCAGGAGGGGACTACACCTTC. Translating it yields CASSFAGGDYTF.

The V call is TRBV15, the J call TRBJ1-1; perhaps TRBD1 as D (5 bases). CDR1 and CDR2 (germline): LNHNV, YYDKDF (reference sequence). V was cut by 4 bases and J by 0 bases, with 18 bases left in between. The CDR3 totals 17 residues. DNA for the CDR3: TGTGCCACCAGCACTTCCTGGGCAGGGAACTTGAACACTGAAGCTTTCTTT. This codes for CATSTSWAGNLNTEAFF.

This clone is termed medium-sized. The rearrangement uses TRBV18 and TRBJ1-1; D call uncertain. Germline CDR1 KGHSH, CDR2 LQKENI. The V gene lost 0 bases and the J gene lost 4 bases, with 12 bases spanning the gap. The CDR3 runs to 15 residues. CDR3 in amino acids: CASSPPAAWGTEAFF. Written as DNA, the CDR3 is TGTGCCAGCTCACCACCGGCGGCCTGGGGCACTGAAGCTTTCTTT.

This clone has just one count. The chain is built from TRBV4-1 and TRBJ1-1; a weak D match, TRBD1 (5 bases). The CDR3 spans 19 residues. Trimming removed 0 bases from V and 0 bases from J, with 20 bases in between. Germline CDR1 reads MGHRA; CDR2 reads YSYEKL. CDR3 in DNA: TGCGCCAGCAGCCAAGAGGGGCCACCGAGACTTAAGATGAACACTGAAGCTTTCTTT. This translates into CASSQEGPPRLKMNTEAFF.

J is TRBJ2-7 and V is TRBV7-2, with 10 positions matching TRBD2. The CDR3 runs to 17 residues. After removal of 5 bases from V and 6 bases from J, the junction contained 16 bases not matched to a gene. The germline CDR1 and CDR2 sequences are SGHTA and FQGNSA. For the CDR3, the DNA is TGTGCCAGCAGCAAAGATAGGACTAGCGGTGTGGTCCCCGAGCAGTACTTC. It specifies CASSKDRTSGVVPEQYF.

The chain combines TRBV11-2 with TRBJ2-5; tentative D call: TRBD2 (6 bases). Per the germline V gene, CDR1 is SGHAT and CDR2 is FQNNGV. CDR3 size: 14 residues. The V and J ends lost 7 bases and 5 bases respectively, with 17 bases between them. The CDR3 region has the DNA TGTGCCAGCACACGGGACCCCCGGGGGGAGACCCAGTACTTC. It codes for CASTRDPRGETQYF.

The chain couples TRBV5-4 to TRBJ1-1, with D unclear. The CDR3 loop spans 13 amino acids. V shed 3 bases and J shed 0 bases, with 6 bases lying between them. Germline V CDR1 and CDR2: SGHNT, YYREEE (reference sequence). The CDR3 nucleotides read TGTGCCAGCAGCTCCGGAGTGAACACTGAAGCTTTCTTT. Translation gives CASSSGVNTEAFF.